This TCR beta chain emerged from a study of shared clonotypes between healthy human individuals. This CDR3 spans 11 amino acids. Trimming took off 7 bases at V and 8 bases at J, with 8 bases between the two ends. Germline loops: CDR1 SGHAT, CDR2 FQNNGV. This clone has a count of ten or more. The assay was immunoSEQ multiplex PCR, and TCRdb's table has in-frame clones only and misses some. Counted here are fewer than 1.4 million clones, 75% to 80% occurring once; the ten biggest clones make up roughly 0.62%. The sequenced material came from memory CD4+ T cells from PBMCs. Subset reported: CD45RA-negative fraction. This TCR came from a man between 18 and 29 years old in good health. Some clones in this sample may be carry-over from other donors' samples. The chain has TRBV11-2 and TRBJ2-2; D unresolved. This CDR3 is CASTTAGELFF. In DNA form, the CDR3 reads TGTGCCAGCACCACGGCGGGGGAGCTGTTTTTT.